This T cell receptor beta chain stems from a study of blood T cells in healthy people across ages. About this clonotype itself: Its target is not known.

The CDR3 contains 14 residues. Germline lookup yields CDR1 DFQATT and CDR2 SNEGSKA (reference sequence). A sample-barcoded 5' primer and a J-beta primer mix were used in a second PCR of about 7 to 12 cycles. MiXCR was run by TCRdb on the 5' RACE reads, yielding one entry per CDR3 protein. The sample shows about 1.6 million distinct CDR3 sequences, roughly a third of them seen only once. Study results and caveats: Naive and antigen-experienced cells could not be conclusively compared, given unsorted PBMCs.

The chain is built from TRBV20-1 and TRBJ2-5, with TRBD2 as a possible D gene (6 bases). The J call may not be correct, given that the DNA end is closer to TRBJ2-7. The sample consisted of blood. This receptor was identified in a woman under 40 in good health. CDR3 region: CSLGTEEGNYEQYF. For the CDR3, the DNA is TGCAGTTTAGGGACCGAGGAGGGTAACTACGAGCAGTACTTC.